This T cell receptor (beta chain) appears in the sequencing data of a study of cytomegalovirus exposure and HLA in healthy donors. General study points: Certain indistinguishable V segments, among them TRBV6-2 and TRBV6-3, were excluded.

About this clone itself: Its antigen is not identified.

The CDR3 totals 15 residues. V was clipped by 6 bases and J by 0 bases, with 14 bases between them. Per germline, CDR1 SGHRS and CDR2 YFSETQ. Both 60 Vbeta primers and 13 Jbeta primers went into the PCR. The assay was immunoSEQ multiplex PCR, and TCRdb's table has in-frame clones only and misses some. The sample consists of about 160,000 clones, about 85% of them appearing once. The sequenced sample was PBMCs. This TCR was recovered from a man younger than 30 in good health and CMV-seropositive. This chain joins TRBV5-1 and TRBJ2-3; the D gene is possibly TRBD1 (6 bases). The CDR3 loop reads CASTTQGDSTDTQYF. In DNA form, the CDR3 reads TGCGCCAGCACGACACAGGGAGATAGCACAGATACGCAGTATTTT.